The 15 T cell receptor beta chains given below trace back to one sample, sequenced in a study of human versus mouse CDR3 diversity and MHC coevolution. Assay used: immunoSEQ multiplex PCR; TCRdb lists only in-frame clones, some missing. The profile shows more than 55,000 clones, approximately 94% of them singletons. Sequenced sample: naive CD4+ T cells from blood. Subset: CD45RO-negative CD62L-positive naive CD4 T cells. These receptors all stem from a person between 55 and 69 years old in good health.

The chain links TRBV5-1 to TRBJ2-3, with D perhaps TRBD1 (6 bases). V shed 4 bases and J shed 5 bases, with 14 bases lying between them. CDR1 is SGHRS, CDR2 YFSETQ, per germline. This CDR3 has 14 amino acids. The CDR3 loop is CASSLQTGQDTQYF. Here the CDR3 DNA reads TGCGCCAGCAGCCTTCAAACAGGGCAAGATACGCAGTATTTT.

V gene TRBV2 combines with J gene TRBJ1-1; D may be TRBD1 (5 bases). The germline V and J ends were trimmed by 8 bases and 4 bases, with 14 bases remaining between them. Germline V gene sequence: CDR1 SNHLY, CDR2 FYNNEI. This CDR3 contains 13 residues. The CDR3 bases are TGTGCCAGCCTCGACAGCCCGGGCACTGAAGCTTTCTTT. Its protein is CASLDSPGTEAFF.

The chain has TRBV11-2 and TRBJ2-5; D remains unclear. Germline CDR1 and CDR2: SGHAT and FQNNGV. The V and J ends lost 3 bases and 2 bases respectively, with 7 bases between them. The CDR3 sequence is 13 residues long. CDR3 residues: CASSLGTQETQYF. In DNA, the CDR3 is TGTGCCAGCAGCTTGGGCACTCAAGAGACCCAGTACTTC.

Concerning this clone: Other DNA variants within this sample encode the same CDR3. The chain uses TRBV11-2 and TRBJ2-7; D may be TRBD2 (5 bases). In germline, CDR1 is SGHAT, CDR2 FQNNGV. The CDR3 contains 16 residues. V shed 6 bases and J shed 0 bases, with 18 bases lying between them. The CDR3 DNA reads as TGTGCCAGCAGTCGACACAGCGGAGGAAGCTCCTACGAGCAGTACTTC. It translates to CASSRHSGGSSYEQYF.

The rearrangement links TRBV6-5 to TRBJ1-1; D not certain. CDR3 length equals 13 residues. CDR1 and CDR2 (germline): MNHEY, SVGAGI. V shed 7 bases and J shed 1 base, with 10 bases lying between them. CDR3 DNA sequence: TGTGCCAGCACCCCTAGAGGGAACACTGAAGCTTTCTTT. The encoded protein is CASTPRGNTEAFF.

The CDR3 protein is CASSLQPRSSGKTHTGELFF. DNA for the CDR3: TGTGCCAGCAGCTTACAGCCTAGATCTAGCGGGAAAACACACACCGGGGAGCTGTTTTTT. V usage is TRBV7-6 and J usage is TRBJ2-2; 9 bases match TRBD2. CDR3 length equals 20 residues. J was trimmed by 3 bases and V by 2 bases; bases with no gene match: 16. Per the germline V gene, CDR1 is SGHVS and CDR2 is FNYEAQ.

The rearrangement joins TRBV4-1 to TRBJ2-1, with TRBD2 matching over 16 bases. Germline CDR1 and CDR2: MGHRA and YSYEKL. The CDR3 consists of 20 residues. V was clipped by 0 bases and J by 0 bases; unmatched bases: 5. DNA for the CDR3: TGCGCCAGCAGCCAAGATCTTGGGACTAGCGGGAGGGGCTCCTACAATGAGCAGTTCTTC. Translating it yields CASSQDLGTSGRGSYNEQFF.

V is TRBV2 and J is TRBJ2-7; 11 bases match TRBD1. The CDR3 totals 15 residues. The ends lost 6 bases at V and 2 bases at J; junction bases unmatched: 6. Looked up from germline, CDR1 is SNHLY and CDR2 is FYNNEI. The CDR3 spells CASRLGQGATYEQYF. CDR3 bases: TGTGCCAGCAGGTTAGGACAGGGGGCCACCTACGAGCAGTACTTC. The full variable domain, rest sourced from reference TRBV2 and TRBJ2-7, is EPEVTQTPSHQVTQMGQEVILRCVPISNHLYFYWYRQILGQKVEFLVSFYNNEISEKSEIFDDQFSVERPDGSNFTLKIRSTKLEDSAMYFCASRLGQGATYEQYFGPGTRLTVT.

The genes are TRBV6-1 and TRBJ1-4, with D maybe TRBD1 (5 bases). This CDR3 region has 14 residues. The ends were cut back, 1 base at V and 8 bases at J, with 11 bases in the middle. CDR1 MNHNS and CDR2 SASEGT come from the germline V gene. CDR3 sequence reads: CASSEGEAGEKLFF. The DNA for the CDR3 is TGTGCCAGCAGTGAAGGAGAGGCAGGGGAAAAACTGTTTTTT.

The genes are TRBV7-8 and TRBJ2-7; unclear D gene. Looked up from germline, CDR1 is SGHVS and CDR2 is FQNEAQ. Between the trimmed V and J ends, which lost 2 bases and 1 base, there was a span of 9 bases. The length of the CDR3 is 14 residues. CDR3 loop: CASSLWQYSYEQYF. CDR3 sequence (DNA): TGTGCCAGCAGCTTATGGCAATATTCCTACGAGCAGTACTTC. The full variable domain, in which reference TRBV7-8 and TRBJ2-7 provide the parts outside the CDR3, is GAGVSQSPRYKVAKRGQDVALRCDPISGHVSLFWYQQALGQGPEFLTYFQNEAQLDKSGLPSDRFFAERPEGSVSTLKIQRTQQEDSAVYLCASSLWQYSYEQYFGPGTRLTVT.

The V call is TRBV7-2, the J call TRBJ1-4, with a possible D match to TRBD1 (5 bases). The CDR3 length is 18 residues. Trimming removed 5 bases at V and 8 bases at J, with 27 bases between. The V gene's germline CDR1 is SGHTA and CDR2 FQGNSA. CDR3 loop: CASSLRTGGGAMGEKLFF. CDR3 nucleotides: TGTGCCAGCAGCCTTCGAACAGGCGGCGGGGCCATGGGCGAAAAACTGTTTTTT.

V usage is TRBV5-1 and J usage is TRBJ1-2; D unclear. CDR1 SGHRS and CDR2 YFSETQ come from the germline V gene. With 0 bases removed from V and 7 bases from J, the gap between germline ends came to 4 bases. This CDR3 region has 11 residues. For the CDR3, the DNA is TGCGCCAGCAGCTTGGCCGGTGGCTACACCTTC. This translates into CASSLAGGYTF.

CDR3 protein: CASSNSGRSYEQYF. DNA for the CDR3: TGTGCCAGCAGTAATAGCGGGCGGTCCTACGAGCAGTACTTC. V usage is TRBV6-5 and J usage is TRBJ2-7, with TRBD2 matching over 7 bases. After removal of 5 bases from V and 1 base from J, the junction contained 5 bases not matched to a gene. The CDR3 extends over 14 amino acids. CDR1 and CDR2 (germline): MNHEY, SVGAGI.

This chain connects TRBV7-3 to TRBJ1-2, with 7 bases aligning to TRBD1. The CDR3 runs to 15 residues. V lost 4 bases to trimming and J lost 5 bases; unmatched junction nucleotides: 10. Germline CDR1 SGHTA, CDR2 FQGTGA. As DNA, the CDR3 is TGTGCCAGCAGCTCCCCCGGACAGGAGCCATATGGCTACACCTTC. Residues: CASSSPGQEPYGYTF.

The CDR3 here is CASDRGGRGQMNTEAFF. DNA of the CDR3: TGTGCCAGCGACAGGGGCGGCAGGGGGCAAATGAACACTGAAGCTTTCTTT. The gene calls are TRBV18 and TRBJ1-1; 8 bases are shared with TRBD1. The CDR3 loop spans 17 amino acids. Germline assignment: CDR1 KGHSH and CDR2 LQKENI. Trimming removed 8 bases from V and 0 bases from J; junction bases left unmatched: 14.